This T cell receptor (beta chain) was profiled in a study of cytomegalovirus exposure and HLA in healthy donors. These donors counted as nominally healthy when sampled, but unrecorded immune exposures were likely. General study points: Researchers reported in a later analysis that a missense DCLRE1C variant was tied to TCR beta V- and J-gene trimming. Researchers catalogued some 160 TCR beta chains as cytomegalovirus-associated.

Amplification used 60 Vbeta primers and 13 Jbeta primers. Clones were sequenced by immunoSEQ multiplex PCR, and TCRdb holds only the in-frame ones, with some missing. The listing contains over 120,000 clones. Comments on this clone: Its specificity is unknown.

CDR3 size: 14 residues. The J segment lost 5 bases and the V segment lost 4 bases, leaving 7 bases of the junction unmatched. CDR1 SGHRS and CDR2 YFSETQ come from the germline V gene. The sample comprised PBMCs. V gene TRBV5-1 combines with J gene TRBJ2-5, with 8 bases identical to TRBD2. The receptor comes from a male donor in good health and CMV-seronegative. The CDR3 nucleotides read TGCGCCAGCAGCACGGGGGGGCCCGGGGAGACCCAGTACTTC. Translation: CASSTGGPGETQYF.